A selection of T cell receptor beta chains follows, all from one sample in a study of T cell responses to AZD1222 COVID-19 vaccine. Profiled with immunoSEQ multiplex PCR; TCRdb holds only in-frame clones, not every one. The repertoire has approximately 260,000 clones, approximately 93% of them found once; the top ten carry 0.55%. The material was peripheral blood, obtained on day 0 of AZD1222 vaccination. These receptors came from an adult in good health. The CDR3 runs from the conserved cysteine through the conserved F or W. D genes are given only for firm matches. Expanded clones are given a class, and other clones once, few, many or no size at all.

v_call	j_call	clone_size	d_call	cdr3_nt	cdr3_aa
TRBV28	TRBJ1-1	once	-	TGTGCCAGCAGTTTGGCACCTCTTCTTGAAGCTTTCTTT	CASSLAPLLEAFF
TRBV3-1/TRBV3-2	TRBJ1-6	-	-	TGTGCCAGCAGCCAAGTGTCCGAAAATTCACCCCTCCACTTT	CASSQVSENSPLHF
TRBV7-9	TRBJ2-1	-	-	TGTGCCAGCAGCTTAGGGGAAATCTACAATGAGCAGTTCTTC	CASSLGEIYNEQFF
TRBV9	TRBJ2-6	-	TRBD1	TGTGCCAGCAGCGTAGCTAGGGGACAGGGGGCGGCTGGGGCCAACGTCCTGACTTTC	CASSVARGQGAAGANVLTF
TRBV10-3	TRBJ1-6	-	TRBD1	TGTGCCATCAGTGAGTCCAGGGGGGGATCACCCCTCCACTTT	CAISESRGGSPLHF
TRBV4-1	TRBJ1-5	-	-	TGCGCCAGCAGCCAAGATAGGACCAGGGAATTCTCTCAGCCCCAGCATTTT	CASSQDRTREFSQPQHF
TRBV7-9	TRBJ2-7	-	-	TGTGCCAGCAGCGCCGCGGACAGCCTCTTTGGCGAGCAGTACTTC	CASSAADSLFGEQYF
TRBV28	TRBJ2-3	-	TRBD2	TGTGCCAGCAGATCCCCCGGGGAGGGCACGCAGTATTTT	CASRSPGEGTQYF
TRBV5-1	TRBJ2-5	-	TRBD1	TGCGCCAGCAGCCTCGACAGGGGGGAGACCCAGTACTTC	CASSLDRGETQYF
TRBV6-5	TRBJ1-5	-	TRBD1	TGTGCCAGCAGTCTCAGGGGGCCCGATCAGCCCCAGCATTTT	CASSLRGPDQPQHF
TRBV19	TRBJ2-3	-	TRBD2	TGTGCCAGTAGTACGGGACTAGCGGGGGTAGCAGATACGCAGTATTTT	CASSTGLAGVADTQYF
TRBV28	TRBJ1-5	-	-	TGTGCCAGCAGTTTCGGGGGGAGCAATCAGCCCCAGCATTTT	CASSFGGSNQPQHF
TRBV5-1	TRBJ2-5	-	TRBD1	TGCGCCAGCAGCCAATGGGACAGCACCCAAGAGACCCAGTACTTC	CASSQWDSTQETQYF
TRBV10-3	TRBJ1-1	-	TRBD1	TGTGCCTCCTTGACTACTGGACAGGATGAGGCTTTCTTT	CASLTTGQDEAFF
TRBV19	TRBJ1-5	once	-	TGTGCCAGTAGTATAGATCCGGCCGTACATCAGCCCCAGCATTTT	CASSIDPAVHQPQHF
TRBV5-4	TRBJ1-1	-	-	TGTGCCAGCAGCTTTAATCTGCTCGGGGGTACTGAAGCTTTCTTT	CASSFNLLGGTEAFF
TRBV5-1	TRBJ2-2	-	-	TGCGCCAGCAAGGTTGGTAGCGCGAACACCGGGGAGCTGTTTTTT	CASKVGSANTGELFF
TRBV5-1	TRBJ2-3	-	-	TGCGCCAGCAGCTTGGATGCCCCGAGAAGCACAGATACGCAGTATTTT	CASSLDAPRSTDTQYF
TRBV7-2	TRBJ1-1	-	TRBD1	TGTGCCAGCAGCCGGGACAGGGCGCGGTCGAACACTGAAGCTTTCTTT	CASSRDRARSNTEAFF
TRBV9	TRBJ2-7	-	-	TGTGCCAGCGGCGACAAGGCCTACGAGCAGTACTTC	CASGDKAYEQYF
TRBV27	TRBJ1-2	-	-	TGTGCCAGCAGAGAAGGGTTTTATGGCTACACCTTC	CASREGFYGYTF
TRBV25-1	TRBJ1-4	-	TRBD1	TGTGCCAGCAGTGAGCAGGGGGCTACTAATGAAAAACTGTTTTTT	CASSEQGATNEKLFF
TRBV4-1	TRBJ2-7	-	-	TGCGCCAGCAGCCAAGAGGACGGGGACGAGCAGTACTTC	CASSQEDGDEQYF
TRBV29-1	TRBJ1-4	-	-	TGCAGCGTTGCACAGGGATCAGCTCATCAAAAACTGTTTTTT	CSVAQGSAHQKLFF